One TCR beta chain is described in this entry. The sample comes from a study of T cells after yellow fever vaccination. One entry per CDR3 protein, called by TCRdb with MiXCR from the 5' RACE reads. This sample has about 580,000 distinct CDR3 sequences; less than 20% occur once, and the top ten carry 17%. The V gene's germline CDR1 is MNHEY and CDR2 SMNVEV (reference sequence). Trimming took 4 bases from V and 7 from J, leaving 10 bases between them. The CDR3 length is 12 residues. The sequences come from PBMCs, collected 5 days after the first yellow fever vaccination. This clonotype originated in a man between 18 and 29 years old who received the YFV17D yellow fever vaccine. V usage is TRBV27 and J usage is TRBJ1-2; maybe TRBD1 (5 bases). The chain's CDR3 is CASSSSQGGYTF. The CDR3 DNA sequence: TGTGCCAGCAGTTCGAGTCAGGGTGGCTACACCTTC.